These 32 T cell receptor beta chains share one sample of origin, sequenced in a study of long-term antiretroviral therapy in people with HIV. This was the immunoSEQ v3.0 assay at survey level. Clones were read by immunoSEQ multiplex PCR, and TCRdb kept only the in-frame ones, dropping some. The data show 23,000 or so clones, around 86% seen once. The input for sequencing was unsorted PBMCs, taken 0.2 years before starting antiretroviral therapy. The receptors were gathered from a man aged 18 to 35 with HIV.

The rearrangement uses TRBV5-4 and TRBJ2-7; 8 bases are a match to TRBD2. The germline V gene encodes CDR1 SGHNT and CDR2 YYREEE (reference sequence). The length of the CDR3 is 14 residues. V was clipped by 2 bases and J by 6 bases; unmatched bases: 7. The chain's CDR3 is CASSFFAGGGEQYF. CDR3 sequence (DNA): TGTGCCAGCAGCTTCTTCGCCGGGGGGGGCGAGCAGTACTTC.

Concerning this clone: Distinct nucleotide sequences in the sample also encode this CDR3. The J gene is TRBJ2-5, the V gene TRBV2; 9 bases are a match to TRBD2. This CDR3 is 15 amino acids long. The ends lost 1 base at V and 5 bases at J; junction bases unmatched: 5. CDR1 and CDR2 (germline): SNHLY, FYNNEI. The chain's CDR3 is CASSEGAGGGETQYF. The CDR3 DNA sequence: TGTGCCAGCAGTGAAGGAGCGGGGGGTGGGGAGACCCAGTACTTC.

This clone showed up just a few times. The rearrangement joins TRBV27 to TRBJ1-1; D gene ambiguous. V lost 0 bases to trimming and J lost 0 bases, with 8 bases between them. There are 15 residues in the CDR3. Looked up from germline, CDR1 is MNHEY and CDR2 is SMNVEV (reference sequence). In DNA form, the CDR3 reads TGTGCCAGCAGTTTATCGGGCAGCATGAACACTGAAGCTTTCTTT. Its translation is CASSLSGSMNTEAFF.

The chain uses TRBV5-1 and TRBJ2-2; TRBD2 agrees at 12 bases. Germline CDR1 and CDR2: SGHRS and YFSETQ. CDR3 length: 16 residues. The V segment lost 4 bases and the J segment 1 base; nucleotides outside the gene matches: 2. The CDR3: CASSRLAGENTGELFF. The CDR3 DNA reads TGCGCCAGCAGCAGACTAGCGGGAGAGAACACCGGGGAGCTGTTTTTT.

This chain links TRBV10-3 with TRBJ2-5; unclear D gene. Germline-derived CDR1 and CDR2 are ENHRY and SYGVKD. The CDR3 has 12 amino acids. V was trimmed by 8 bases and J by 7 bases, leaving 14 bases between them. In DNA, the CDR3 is TGTGCCATCGGTAATCTTGCCGGGACCCAGTACTTC. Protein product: CAIGNLAGTQYF.

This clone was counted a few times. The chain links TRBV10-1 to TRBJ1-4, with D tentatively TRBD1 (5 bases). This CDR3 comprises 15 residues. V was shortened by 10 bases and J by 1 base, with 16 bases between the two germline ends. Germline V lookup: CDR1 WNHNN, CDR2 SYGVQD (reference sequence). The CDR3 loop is CATRGRRGTNEKLFF. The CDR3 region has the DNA TGCGCCACCCGGGGACGAAGGGGAACTAATGAAAAACTGTTTTTT.

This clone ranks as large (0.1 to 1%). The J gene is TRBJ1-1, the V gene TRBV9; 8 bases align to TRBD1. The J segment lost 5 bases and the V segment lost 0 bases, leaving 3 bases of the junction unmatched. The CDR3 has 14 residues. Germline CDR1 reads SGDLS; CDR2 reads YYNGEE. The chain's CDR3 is CASSVADRVTEAFF. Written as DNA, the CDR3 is TGTGCCAGCAGCGTAGCGGACAGGGTAACTGAAGCTTTCTTT.

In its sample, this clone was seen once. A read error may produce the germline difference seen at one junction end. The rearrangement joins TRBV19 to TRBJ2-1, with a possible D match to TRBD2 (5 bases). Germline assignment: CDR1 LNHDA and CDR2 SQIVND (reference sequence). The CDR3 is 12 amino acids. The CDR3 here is CASRDSNNEQFF. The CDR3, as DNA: TGTGCCAGTAGGGACTCCAACAATGAGCAGTTCTTC.

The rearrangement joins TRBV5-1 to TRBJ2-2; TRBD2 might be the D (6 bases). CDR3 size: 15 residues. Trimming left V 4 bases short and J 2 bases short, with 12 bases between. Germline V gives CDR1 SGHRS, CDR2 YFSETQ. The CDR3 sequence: CASSVLASNTGELFF. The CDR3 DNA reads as TGCGCCAGCAGCGTGCTAGCGAGTAACACCGGGGAGCTGTTTTTT.

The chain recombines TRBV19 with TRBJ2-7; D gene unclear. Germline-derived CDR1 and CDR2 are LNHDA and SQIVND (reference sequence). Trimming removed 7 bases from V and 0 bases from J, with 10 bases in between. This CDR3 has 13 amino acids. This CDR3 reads CASIPRTSYEQYF. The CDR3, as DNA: TGTGCCAGTATTCCCCGGACCTCCTACGAGCAGTACTTC.

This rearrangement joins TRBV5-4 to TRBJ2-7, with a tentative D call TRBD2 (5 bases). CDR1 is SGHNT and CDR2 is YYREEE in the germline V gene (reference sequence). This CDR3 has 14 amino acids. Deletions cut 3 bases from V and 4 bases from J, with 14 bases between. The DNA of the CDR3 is TGTGCCAGCAGCTCCTGGACTGGAAATTACGAGCAGTACTTC. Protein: CASSSWTGNYEQYF.

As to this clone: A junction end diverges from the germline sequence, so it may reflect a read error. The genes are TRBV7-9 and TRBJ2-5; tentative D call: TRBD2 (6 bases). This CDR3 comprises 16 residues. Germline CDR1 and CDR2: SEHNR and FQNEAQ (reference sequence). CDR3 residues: CASSGTLSSAKETRYF. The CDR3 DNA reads TGTGCCAGCAGCGGGACCTTATCTAGCGCGAAAGAGACCCGGTACTTC.

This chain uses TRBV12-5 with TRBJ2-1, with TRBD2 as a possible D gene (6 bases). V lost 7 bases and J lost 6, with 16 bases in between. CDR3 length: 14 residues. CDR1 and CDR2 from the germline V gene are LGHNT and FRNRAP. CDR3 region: CASASSSVGNEQFF. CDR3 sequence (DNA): TGTGCTAGTGCCTCTTCTAGCGTCGGCAATGAGCAGTTCTTC.

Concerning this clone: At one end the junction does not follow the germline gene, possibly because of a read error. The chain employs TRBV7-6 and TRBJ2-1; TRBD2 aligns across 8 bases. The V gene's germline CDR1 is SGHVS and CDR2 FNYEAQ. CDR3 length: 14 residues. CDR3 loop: CASTLTGGPSEQFF. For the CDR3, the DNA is TGTGCCAGCACCTTAACGGGAGGGCCATCTGAGCAGTTCTTC.

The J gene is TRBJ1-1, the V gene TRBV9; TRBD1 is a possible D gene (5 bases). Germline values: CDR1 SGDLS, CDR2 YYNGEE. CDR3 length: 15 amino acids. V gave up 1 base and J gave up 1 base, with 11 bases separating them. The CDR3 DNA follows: TGTGCCAGCAGCGTACAAGGGGTGGGGAACACTGAAGCTTTCTTT. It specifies CASSVQGVGNTEAFF.

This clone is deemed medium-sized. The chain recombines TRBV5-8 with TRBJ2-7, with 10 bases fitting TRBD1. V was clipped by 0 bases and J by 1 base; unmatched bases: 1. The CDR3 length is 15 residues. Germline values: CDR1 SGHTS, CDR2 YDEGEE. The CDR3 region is CASSLGGQGSYEQYF. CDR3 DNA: TGTGCCAGCAGCTTGGGGGGACAGGGGTCCTACGAGCAGTACTTC.

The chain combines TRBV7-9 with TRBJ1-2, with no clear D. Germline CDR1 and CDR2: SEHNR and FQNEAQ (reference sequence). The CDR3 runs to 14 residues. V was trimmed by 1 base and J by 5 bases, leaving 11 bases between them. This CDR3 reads CASSLEAGWYGYTF. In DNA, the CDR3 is TGTGCCAGCAGCTTAGAGGCGGGTTGGTATGGCTACACCTTC.

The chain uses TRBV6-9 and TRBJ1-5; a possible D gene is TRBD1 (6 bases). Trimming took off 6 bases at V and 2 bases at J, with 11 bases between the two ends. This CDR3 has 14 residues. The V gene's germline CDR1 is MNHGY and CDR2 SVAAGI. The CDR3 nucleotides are TGTGCCAGCAGACAGGGTTGGGGCAATCAGCCCCAGCATTTT. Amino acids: CASRQGWGNQPQHF.

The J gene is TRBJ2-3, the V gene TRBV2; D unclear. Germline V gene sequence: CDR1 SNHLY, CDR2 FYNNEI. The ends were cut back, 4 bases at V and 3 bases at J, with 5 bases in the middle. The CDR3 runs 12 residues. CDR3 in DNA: TGTGCCAGCAGTGGGTGGACAGATACGCAGTATTTT. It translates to CASSGWTDTQYF. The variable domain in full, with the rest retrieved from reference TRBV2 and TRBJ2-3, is EPEVTQTPSHQVTQMGQEVILRCVPISNHLYFYWYRQILGQKVEFLVSFYNNEISEKSEIFDDQFSVERPDGSNFTLKIRSTKLEDSAMYFCASSGWTDTQYFGPGTRLTVL.

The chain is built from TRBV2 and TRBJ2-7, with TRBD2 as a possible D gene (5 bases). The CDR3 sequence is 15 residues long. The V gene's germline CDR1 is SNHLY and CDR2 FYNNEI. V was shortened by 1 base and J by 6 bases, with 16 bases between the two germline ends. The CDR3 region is CASSEDRDMGSEQYF. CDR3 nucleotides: TGTGCCAGCAGTGAAGATCGGGATATGGGTAGCGAGCAGTACTTC.

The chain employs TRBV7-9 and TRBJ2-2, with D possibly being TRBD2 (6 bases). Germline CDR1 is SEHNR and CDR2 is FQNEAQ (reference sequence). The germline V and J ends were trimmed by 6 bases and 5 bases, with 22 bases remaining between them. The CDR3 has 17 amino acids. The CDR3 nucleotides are TGTGCCAGCAGATCGTGGACGGGGGTGGGATCGACCGGGGAGCTGTTTTTT. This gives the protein CASRSWTGVGSTGELFF.

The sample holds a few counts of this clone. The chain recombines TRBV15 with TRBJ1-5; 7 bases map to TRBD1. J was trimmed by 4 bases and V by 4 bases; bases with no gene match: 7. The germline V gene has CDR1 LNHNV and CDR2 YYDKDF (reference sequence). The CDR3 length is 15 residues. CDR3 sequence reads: CATSKRGQSNQPQHF. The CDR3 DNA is TGTGCCACCAGCAAGAGGGGGCAGTCAAATCAGCCCCAGCATTTT.

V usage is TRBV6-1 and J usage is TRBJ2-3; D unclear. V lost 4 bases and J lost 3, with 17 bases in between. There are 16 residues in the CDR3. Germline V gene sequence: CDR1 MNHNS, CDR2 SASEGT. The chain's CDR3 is CASSVGWSLQTDTQYF. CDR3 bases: TGTGCCAGCAGTGTGGGGTGGTCCCTTCAGACAGATACGCAGTATTTT.

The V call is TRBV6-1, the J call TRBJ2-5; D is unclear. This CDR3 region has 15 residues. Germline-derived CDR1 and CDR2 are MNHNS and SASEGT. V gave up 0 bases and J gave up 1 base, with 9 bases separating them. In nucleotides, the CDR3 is TGTGCCAGCAGTGAAGCGCTGACACGCCAAGAGACCCAGTACTTC. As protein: CASSEALTRQETQYF.

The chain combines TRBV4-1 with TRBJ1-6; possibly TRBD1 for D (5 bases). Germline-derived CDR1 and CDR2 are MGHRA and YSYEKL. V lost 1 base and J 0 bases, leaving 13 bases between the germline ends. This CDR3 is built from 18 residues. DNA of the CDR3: TGCGCCAGCAGCCAAGCACAGGTTGGGAGCTCCTATAATTCACCCCTCCACTTT. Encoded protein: CASSQAQVGSSYNSPLHF.

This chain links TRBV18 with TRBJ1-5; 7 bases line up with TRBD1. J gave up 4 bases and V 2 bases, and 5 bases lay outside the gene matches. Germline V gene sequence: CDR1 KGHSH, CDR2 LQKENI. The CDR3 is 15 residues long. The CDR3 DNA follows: TGTGCCAGCTCACCAGACAGGGTTGGGAATCAGCCCCAGCATTTT. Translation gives CASSPDRVGNQPQHF.

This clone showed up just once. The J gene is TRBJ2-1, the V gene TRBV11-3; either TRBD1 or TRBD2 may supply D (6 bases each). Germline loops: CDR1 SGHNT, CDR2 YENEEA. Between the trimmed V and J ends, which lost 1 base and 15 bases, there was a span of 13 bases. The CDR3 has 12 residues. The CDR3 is CASSLGGGYLFF. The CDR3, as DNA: TGTGCCAGCAGCTTAGGAGGGGGGTACCTGTTCTTC.

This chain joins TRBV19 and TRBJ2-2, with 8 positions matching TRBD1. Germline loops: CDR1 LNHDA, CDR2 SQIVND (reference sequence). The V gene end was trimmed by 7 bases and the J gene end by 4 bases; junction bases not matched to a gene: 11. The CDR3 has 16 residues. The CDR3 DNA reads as TGTGCCAGTAAACTTATGGACAGGGCGGGCACCGGGGAGCTGTTTTTT. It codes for CASKLMDRAGTGELFF.

CDR3 residues: CAWTYRDQEETQYF. The CDR3 bases are TGTGCCTGGACCTACCGGGACCAGGAAGAGACCCAGTACTTC. The rearrangement uses TRBV30 and TRBJ2-5; D could derive from TRBD1 or TRBD2 (5 bases each). The V end lost 4 bases, the J end lost 3 bases, and 15 bases lay between the germline ends. The CDR3 is made up of 14 amino acids. Looked up from germline, CDR1 is GTSNPN and CDR2 is SVGIG (reference sequence). The full variable domain, in which reference TRBV30 and TRBJ2-5 provide the parts outside the CDR3, is SQTIHQWPATLVQPVGSPLSLECTVEGTSNPNLYWYRQAAGRGLQLLFYSVGIGQISSEVPQNLSASRPQDRQFILSSKKLLLSDSGFYLCAWTYRDQEETQYFGPGTRLLVL.

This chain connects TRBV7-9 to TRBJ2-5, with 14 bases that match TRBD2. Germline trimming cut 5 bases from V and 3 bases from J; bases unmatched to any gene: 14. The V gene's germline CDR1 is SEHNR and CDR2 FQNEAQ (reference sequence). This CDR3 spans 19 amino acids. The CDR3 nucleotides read TGTGCCAGCAGCGAAGTATGGAGGACTAGCGGGAGGCAAGAAGAGACCCAGTACTTC. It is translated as CASSEVWRTSGRQEETQYF.

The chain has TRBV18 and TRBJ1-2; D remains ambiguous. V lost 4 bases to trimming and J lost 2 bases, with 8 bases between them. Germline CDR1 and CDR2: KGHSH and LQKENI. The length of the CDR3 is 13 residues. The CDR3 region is CASSLQRNYGYTF. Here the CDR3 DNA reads TGTGCCAGCTCACTGCAGAGAAACTATGGCTACACCTTC.

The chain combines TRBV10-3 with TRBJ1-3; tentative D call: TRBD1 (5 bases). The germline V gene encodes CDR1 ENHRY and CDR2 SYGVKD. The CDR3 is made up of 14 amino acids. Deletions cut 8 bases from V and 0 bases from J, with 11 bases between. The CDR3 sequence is CAIGGTASGNTIYF. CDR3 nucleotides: TGTGCCATCGGGGGGACGGCCTCTGGAAACACCATATATTTT.